The 28 T cell receptor beta chains reported below all come from one sample, sequenced in a study of blood T cell repertoires in COVID-19. Repertoires were generated with immunoSEQ multiplex PCR, while TCRdb's copy carries only in-frame clones and drops some. The data hold a few hundred thousand clones, with around nine tenths observed a single time. The material sequenced was PBMCs or T cells enriched from blood (not recorded which). These TCRs come from a woman aged 25 to 39 who had recovered from COVID-19.

This chain joins TRBV27 and TRBJ2-7; D perhaps matches TRBD1 (5 bases). Germline V gives CDR1 MNHEY, CDR2 SMNVEV (reference sequence). The CDR3 loop spans 17 amino acids. Deletions cut 1 base from V and 0 bases from J, with 16 bases between. CDR3 residues: CASSLLTVGMNSYEQYF. The CDR3 nucleotides read TGTGCCAGCAGTTTATTGACAGTTGGGATGAACTCCTACGAGCAGTACTTC.

The gene calls are TRBV11-2 and TRBJ2-1, with D perhaps TRBD1 (7 bases). This CDR3 has 16 residues. Trimming shortened V by 5 bases and J by 0 bases, and 14 bases separated the two germline ends. Germline lookup yields CDR1 SGHAT and CDR2 FQNNGV. CDR3 sequence: CASSAGQRSSYNEQFF. The CDR3 nucleotides are TGTGCCAGCAGCGCGGGACAGAGAAGCTCCTACAATGAGCAGTTCTTC.

This clone was picked up a small number of times. The rearrangement joins TRBV30 to TRBJ1-4; D not resolved. This CDR3 has 12 amino acids. The V and J ends lost 2 bases and 8 bases respectively, with 9 bases between them. Germline CDR1 GTSNPN, CDR2 SVGIG (reference sequence). Here the CDR3 DNA reads TGTGCCTGGAGTCGGGGTTGGGAAAAACTGTTTTTT. Translation: CAWSRGWEKLFF.

This chain connects TRBV7-8 to TRBJ2-7; 7 nucleotides match TRBD1. After removal of 1 base from V and 7 bases from J, the junction contained 7 bases not matched to a gene. Germline values: CDR1 SGHVS, CDR2 FQNEAQ. This CDR3 is built from 14 residues. The CDR3 is CASSLERGLREQYF. The CDR3 DNA is TGTGCCAGCAGCTTAGAAAGGGGGCTGCGGGAGCAGTACTTC. Complete variable domain (other parts from reference TRBV7-8 and TRBJ2-7): GAGVSQSPRYKVAKRGQDVALRCDPISGHVSLFWYQQALGQGPEFLTYFQNEAQLDKSGLPSDRFFAERPEGSVSTLKIQRTQQEDSAVYLCASSLERGLREQYFGPGTRLTVT.

The chain employs TRBV20-1 and TRBJ2-2; 12 bases line up with TRBD2. Germline CDR1 is DFQATT and CDR2 is SNEGSKA (reference sequence). This CDR3 is built from 15 residues. V lost 3 bases to trimming and J lost 6 bases; unmatched junction nucleotides: 5. The CDR3 DNA reads TGCAGTGCTAGTACGCTAGCGGGGGGGCCCGGGGAGCTGTTTTTT. It encodes CSASTLAGGPGELFF.

V usage is TRBV15 and J usage is TRBJ2-3, with a tentative D call TRBD2 (7 bases). CDR1 LNHNV and CDR2 YYDKDF come from the germline V gene (reference sequence). The germline V and J ends were trimmed by 6 bases and 2 bases, with 15 bases remaining between them. CDR3 size: 15 residues. CDR3 sequence reads: CATRPAGAITDTQYF. Written as DNA, the CDR3 is TGTGCCACCAGGCCGGCGGGGGCGATCACAGATACGCAGTATTTT.

This sequence joins TRBV27 and TRBJ1-5, with 9 bases fitting TRBD1. The ends lost 5 bases at V and 4 bases at J; junction bases unmatched: 12. Germline CDR1 and CDR2: MNHEY and SMNVEV (reference sequence). The CDR3 runs to 17 residues. The CDR3 here is CASSPLLGTGRNQPQHF. CDR3 nucleotide sequence: TGTGCCAGCAGTCCCCTCCTCGGGACAGGGAGAAATCAGCCCCAGCATTTT.

The V gene is TRBV10-3, the J gene TRBJ1-3; D gene unclear. Germline V gene sequence: CDR1 ENHRY, CDR2 SYGVKD. Trimming took off 3 bases at V and 1 base at J, with 13 bases between the two ends. The CDR3 is made up of 16 amino acids. CDR3 nucleotides: TGTGCCATCAGTGATCGGGGAATTGGTTCTGGAAACACCATATATTTT. Its protein product is CAISDRGIGSGNTIYF.

V gene TRBV7-2 combines with J gene TRBJ2-7; D is possibly TRBD1 (5 bases). The V end was cut by 7 bases, the J end by 3 bases, with 10 bases between. The CDR3 has 12 amino acids. Germline V gene data show CDR1 as SGHTA and CDR2 as FQGNSA. The CDR3 sequence is CASTAQGYEQYF. CDR3 in DNA: TGTGCCAGCACCGCGCAGGGCTACGAGCAGTACTTC.

This clone was seen a handful of times. The rearrangement uses TRBV30 and TRBJ2-2, with a possible D match to TRBD1 (5 bases). V was shortened by 3 bases and J by 5 bases, with 19 bases between the two germline ends. This CDR3 has 16 amino acids. CDR1 is GTSNPN and CDR2 is SVGIG in the germline V gene (reference sequence). CDR3 nucleotide sequence: TGTGCCTGGAGGGCAGGGATCAGGAATACGACCGGGGAGCTGTTTTTT. Translating gives CAWRAGIRNTTGELFF.

The chain recombines TRBV3-1 (or the pseudogene TRBV3-2) with TRBJ2-3, with TRBD2 identical over 9 bases. V dropped 4 bases and J dropped 4; count of bases not matched to a gene: 12. The CDR3 spans 17 residues. Germline V gene sequence: CDR1 LGHDT, CDR2 YNNKEL (reference sequence). The CDR3 coding sequence is TGTGCCAGCAGCCTTAATCGCGGACTAGCGAGTTCAGATACGCAGTATTTT. Protein sequence: CASSLNRGLASSDTQYF.

The chain has TRBV30 and TRBJ2-1; 7 bases align to TRBD1. The CDR3 runs to 17 residues. J lost 2 bases, V lost 0 bases, and 10 bases had no gene match. The germline CDR1 and CDR2 sequences are GTSNPN and SVGIG (reference sequence). This CDR3 reads CAWSVRVSGQPYNEQFF. The DNA for the CDR3 is TGTGCCTGGAGTGTACGAGTTTCGGGACAGCCCTACAATGAGCAGTTCTTC. The full variable domain, its missing parts supplied by reference TRBV30 and TRBJ2-1, is SQTIHQWPATLVQPVGSPLSLECTVEGTSNPNLYWYRQAAGRGLQLLFYSVGIGQISSEVPQNLSASRPQDRQFILSSKKLLLSDSGFYLCAWSVRVSGQPYNEQFFGPGTRLTVL.

This chain links TRBV5-1 with TRBJ1-1, with unresolved D. V was clipped by 4 bases and J by 1 base, with 8 bases between them. The CDR3 length is 13 residues. The germline V gene encodes CDR1 SGHRS and CDR2 YFSETQ. CDR3 region: CASSQASNTEAFF. In DNA, the CDR3 is TGCGCCAGCAGCCAGGCCTCGAACACTGAAGCTTTCTTT.

This clone was observed a few times. This chain links TRBV6-4 with TRBJ1-5; a weak D match, TRBD1 (6 bases). CDR1 and CDR2 from the germline V gene are MRHNA and SNTAGT. This CDR3 has 13 residues. Trimming stripped 4 bases from V and 2 bases from J, with 6 bases between. The CDR3 sequence: CASSAGGNQPQHF. The CDR3 bases are TGTGCCAGCAGTGCAGGGGGCAATCAGCCCCAGCATTTT.

The chain links TRBV6-5 to TRBJ1-6, with unresolved D. The CDR3 loop spans 13 amino acids. CDR1 and CDR2 (germline): MNHEY, SVGAGI. The ends were cut back, 10 bases at V and 4 bases at J, with 11 bases in the middle. In DNA, the CDR3 is TGTGCCACGCAAGAGGCGTATAATTCACCCCTCCACTTT. Translating it yields CATQEAYNSPLHF.

V is TRBV30 and J is TRBJ2-5, with TRBD2 matching 11 bases. CDR3 length: 14 residues. In germline, CDR1 is GTSNPN, CDR2 SVGIG (reference sequence). J was trimmed by 14 bases and V by 0 bases; bases with no gene match: 11. The CDR3 spells CAWSVGLAGGPPYF. Here the CDR3 DNA reads TGTGCCTGGAGTGTCGGCCTAGCGGGGGGACCCCCCTACTTC. Looking up the rest from reference TRBV30 and TRBJ2-5 gives the full variable domain: SQTIHQWPATLVQPVGSPLSLECTVEGTSNPNLYWYRQAAGRGLQLLFYSVGIGQISSEVPQNLSASRPQDRQFILSSKKLLLSDSGFYLCAWSVGLAGGPPYFGPGTRLLVL.

V is TRBV30 and J is TRBJ2-5; 9 bases match TRBD2. The V segment lost 0 bases and the J segment 3 bases; nucleotides outside the gene matches: 8. This CDR3 contains 16 residues. CDR1 GTSNPN and CDR2 SVGIG come from the germline V gene (reference sequence). The CDR3 DNA follows: TGTGCCTGGAGTGTCCCAGCGGGGGGCCGAAAAGAGACCCAGTACTTC. It is translated as CAWSVPAGGRKETQYF.

DNA of the CDR3: TGTGCCAGCAGCCAACAGGGGAATGGCTACACCTTC. This translates into CASSQQGNGYTF. The chain carries TRBV3-1 (or the pseudogene TRBV3-2) and TRBJ1-2; possible D gene TRBD1, 6 bases. CDR1 is LGHDT and CDR2 is YNNKEL in the germline V gene (reference sequence). This CDR3 spans 12 amino acids. Deletions cut 2 bases from V and 6 bases from J, with 7 bases between.

In nucleotides, the CDR3 is TGTGCCAGCACCAGGGGTGATCGGCGATCGGATACGCAGTATTTT. As protein: CASTRGDRRSDTQYF. The V gene is TRBV9, the J gene TRBJ2-3, with TRBD1 as a possible D gene (6 bases). This CDR3 has 15 amino acids. The germline V gene encodes CDR1 SGDLS and CDR2 YYNGEE. V was trimmed by 6 bases and J by 6 bases, leaving 20 bases between them. The variable domain in full, completed from reference TRBV9 and TRBJ2-3, reads DSGVTQTPKHLITATGQRVTLRCSPRSGDLSVYWYQQSLDQGLQFLIQYYNGEERAKGNILERFSAQQFPDLHSELNLSSLELGDSALYFCASTRGDRRSDTQYFGPGTRLTVL.

This chain links TRBV6-5 with TRBJ2-7, with 7 bases identical to TRBD1. CDR3 length equals 13 residues. Per the germline V gene, CDR1 is MNHEY and CDR2 is SVGAGI. J gave up 4 bases and V 6 bases, and 6 bases lay outside the gene matches. The CDR3 DNA reads as TGTGCCAGCAGGATAGACAGGGCATACGAGCAGTACTTC. This translates into CASRIDRAYEQYF.

DNA of the CDR3: TGTGCCAGCAGGCTCAGGGGATATGGCTACACCTTC. It yields the protein CASRLRGYGYTF. This chain connects TRBV21-1 to TRBJ1-2; the DNA was not used to check the table's D call, TRBD1. TRBV21-1 is noted as a pseudogene. CDR3 length: 12 amino acids.

V gene TRBV5-1 combines with J gene TRBJ2-2; the match to TRBD1 covers 9 bases. Germline V gives CDR1 SGHRS, CDR2 YFSETQ. Trimming at V came to 4 bases and at J to 5 bases, leaving 6 bases not matched to a gene. The CDR3 is 15 amino acids. CDR3 loop: CASSADRGWTGELFF. The CDR3 DNA sequence: TGCGCCAGCAGCGCGGACAGGGGCTGGACCGGGGAGCTGTTTTTT.

V usage is TRBV6-2 or TRBV6-3 and J usage is TRBJ1-3; possible D gene TRBD1, 5 bases. V was shortened by 5 bases and J by 0 bases, with 11 bases between the two germline ends. From germline, CDR1 is MNHEY and CDR2 SVGEGT. The CDR3 is 15 residues long. The CDR3 bases are TGTGCCAGCAGTGACAGCGTAGACTCTGGAAACACCATATATTTT. This translates into CASSDSVDSGNTIYF.

As DNA, the CDR3 is TGTGCCAGCAGCTCGCGGGAGGGGGAGACCCAGTACTTC. It translates to CASSSREGETQYF. The V and J genes are TRBV5-4 and TRBJ2-5; 9 bases map to TRBD2. Per the germline V gene, CDR1 is SGHNT and CDR2 is YYREEE (reference sequence). V shed 3 bases and J 5 bases; nucleotides not matched to a gene: 2. This CDR3 spans 13 amino acids.

This chain connects TRBV9 to TRBJ2-1, with D perhaps TRBD1 (5 bases). The CDR3 spans 14 residues. Germline-derived CDR1 and CDR2 are SGDLS and YYNGEE. Trimming left V 3 bases short and J 2 bases short, with 9 bases between. As DNA, the CDR3 is TGTGCCAGCAGCGGGGGCCAGACCTACAATGAGCAGTTCTTC. It yields the protein CASSGGQTYNEQFF.

The gene calls are TRBV19 and TRBJ2-1, with D perhaps matching TRBD2 (6 bases). This CDR3 comprises 15 residues. Looked up from germline, CDR1 is LNHDA and CDR2 is SQIVND (reference sequence). V lost 6 bases and J 1 base, leaving 13 bases between the germline ends. The CDR3 DNA is TGTGCCAGTAGAGGGAGGAGTTTATCCTACAATGAGCAGTTCTTC. Translated: CASRGRSLSYNEQFF.

This rearrangement joins TRBV10-1 to TRBJ2-1, with 8 positions matching TRBD1. This CDR3 contains 15 residues. The V gene's germline CDR1 is WNHNN and CDR2 SYGVQD (reference sequence). The ends lost 3 bases at V and 4 bases at J; junction bases unmatched: 5. The CDR3 DNA sequence: TGCGCCAGCAGTGATCGACAGGGGAAGTACAATGAGCAGTTCTTC. It codes for CASSDRQGKYNEQFF.

The J gene is TRBJ1-1, the V gene TRBV2; D call uncertain. The germline CDR1 and CDR2 sequences are SNHLY and FYNNEI. This CDR3 is built from 14 residues. V lost 8 bases, J lost 2 bases, and 15 bases lay in between. CDR3 sequence reads: CASVPSPLNTEAFF. The CDR3 coding sequence is TGTGCCAGCGTCCCAAGCCCACTAAACACTGAAGCTTTCTTT.